This T cell receptor (beta chain) was retrieved from a study of cytomegalovirus exposure and HLA in healthy donors. With 60 Vbeta and 13 Jbeta primers, the PCR was carried out. Assay used: immunoSEQ multiplex PCR; TCRdb lists only in-frame clones, some missing. This sample's table reports 93,000 or so clones. This TCR was recovered from a man aged 35 to 55 in good health and CMV-seronegative. Sequencing used PBMCs.

CDR3: CASSYGQGNQPQHF. The CDR3 DNA reads as TGTGCCAGCAGTTACGGACAGGGGAATCAGCCCCAGCATTTT. This sequence joins TRBV6-6 and TRBJ1-5, with 9 bases identical to TRBD1. This CDR3 region has 14 residues. Germline CDR1 and CDR2: MNHNY and SVGAGI (reference sequence). The V segment lost 2 bases and the J segment 4 bases; nucleotides outside the gene matches: 0.